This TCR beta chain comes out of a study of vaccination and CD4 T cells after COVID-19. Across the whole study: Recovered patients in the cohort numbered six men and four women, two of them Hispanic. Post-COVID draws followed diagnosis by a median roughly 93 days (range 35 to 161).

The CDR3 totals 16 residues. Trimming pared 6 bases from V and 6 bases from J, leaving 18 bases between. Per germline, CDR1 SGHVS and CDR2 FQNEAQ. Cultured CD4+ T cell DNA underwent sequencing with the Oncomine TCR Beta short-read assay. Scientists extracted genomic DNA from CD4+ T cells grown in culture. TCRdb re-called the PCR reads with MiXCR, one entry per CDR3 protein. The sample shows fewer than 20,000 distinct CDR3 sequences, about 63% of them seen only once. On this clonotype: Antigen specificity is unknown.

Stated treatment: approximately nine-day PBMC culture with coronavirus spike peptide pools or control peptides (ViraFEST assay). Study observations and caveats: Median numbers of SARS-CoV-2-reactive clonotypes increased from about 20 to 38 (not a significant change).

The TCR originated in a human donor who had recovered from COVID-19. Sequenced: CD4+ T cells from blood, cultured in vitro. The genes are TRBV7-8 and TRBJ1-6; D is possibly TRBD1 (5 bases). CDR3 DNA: TGTGCCAGCAGTCTCCCGGGACGGGGATTTAATTCACCCCTCCACTTT. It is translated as CASSLPGRGFNSPLHF.